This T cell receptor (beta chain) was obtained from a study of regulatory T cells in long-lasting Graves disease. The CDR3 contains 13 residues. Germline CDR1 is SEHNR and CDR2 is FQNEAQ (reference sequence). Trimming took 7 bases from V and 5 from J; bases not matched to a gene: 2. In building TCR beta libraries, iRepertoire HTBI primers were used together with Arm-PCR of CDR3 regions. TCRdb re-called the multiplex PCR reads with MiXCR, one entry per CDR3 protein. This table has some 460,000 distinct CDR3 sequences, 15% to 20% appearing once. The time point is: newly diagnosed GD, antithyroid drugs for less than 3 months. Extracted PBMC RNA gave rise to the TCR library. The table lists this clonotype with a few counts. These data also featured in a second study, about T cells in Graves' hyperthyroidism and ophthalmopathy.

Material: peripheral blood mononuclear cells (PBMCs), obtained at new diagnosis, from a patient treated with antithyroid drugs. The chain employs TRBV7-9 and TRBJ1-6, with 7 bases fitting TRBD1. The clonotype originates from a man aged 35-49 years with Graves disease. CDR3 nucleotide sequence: TGTGCCAGCACGACAGGGAATAATTCACCCCTCCACTTT. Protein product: CASTTGNNSPLHF.